Following are 23 T cell receptor beta chains from one sample sequenced in a study of shared clonotypes between healthy human individuals. Repertoires were generated with immunoSEQ multiplex PCR, while TCRdb's copy carries only in-frame clones and drops some. The sample yields a few million clones, 80% to 95% seen once. Terminally differentiated effector memory CD45RA+ cells were excluded by CCR7 positive selection of CD45RO-negative cells. The sequenced material came from naive CD8+ T cells from PBMCs. The source of these receptors is a young man in good health. Some clones in this sample may be carry-over from other donors' samples.

The genes are TRBV14 and TRBJ2-1; 7 bases are shared with TRBD2. With V trimmed by 5 bases and J by 7 bases, 5 bases remained unmatched. The CDR3 covers 13 residues. From germline, CDR1 is SGHDN and CDR2 FVKESK. In DNA, the CDR3 is TGTGCCAGCAGCTCAGGACTAGGTAATGAGCAGTTCTTC. Translation: CASSSGLGNEQFF.

The J gene is TRBJ1-1, the V gene TRBV5-1; the match to TRBD1 covers 7 bases. Germline V gene sequence: CDR1 SGHRS, CDR2 YFSETQ. The CDR3 has 15 amino acids. The V gene end was trimmed by 4 bases and the J gene end by 0 bases; junction bases not matched to a gene: 6. DNA for the CDR3: TGCGCCAGCAGCCCTCGGACAGGCATGAACACTGAAGCTTTCTTT. It codes for CASSPRTGMNTEAFF.

DNA of the CDR3: TGCGCCAGCAGCCCCGGGGGCGGCGGCGGGAGGGCGAATGAGCAGTTCTTC. Protein sequence: CASSPGGGGGRANEQFF. The gene calls are TRBV5-1 and TRBJ2-1, with 9 bases that match TRBD2. The CDR3 sequence is 17 residues long. J was trimmed by 7 bases and V by 4 bases; bases with no gene match: 15. The V gene's germline CDR1 is SGHRS and CDR2 YFSETQ. Together with reference TRBV5-1 and TRBJ2-1, the CDR3 gives the full variable domain: KAGVTQTPRYLIKTRGQQVTLSCSPISGHRSVSWYQQTPGQGLQFLFEYFSETQRNKGNFPGRFSGRQFSNSRSEMNVSTLELGDSALYLCASSPGGGGGRANEQFFGPGTRLTVL.

The CDR3 is CASSPIRDGDTEAFF. The CDR3 bases are TGTGCCAGTAGTCCAATAAGGGACGGGGACACTGAAGCTTTCTTT. This chain links TRBV19 with TRBJ1-1, with TRBD1 as a possible D gene (5 bases). V was pared by 5 bases and J by 3 bases, with 16 bases between. This CDR3 is 15 amino acids long. Germline V CDR1 and CDR2: LNHDA, SQIVND (reference sequence).

This chain links TRBV18 with TRBJ2-1, with D perhaps TRBD2 (6 bases). CDR1 and CDR2 (germline): KGHSH, LQKENI. The CDR3 consists of 13 residues. Trimming took 0 bases from V and 7 from J, leaving 7 bases between them. In DNA, the CDR3 is TGTGCCAGCTCACCACCGGCGGGGAATGAGCAGTTCTTC. Amino acids: CASSPPAGNEQFF.

V is TRBV5-1 and J is TRBJ2-5; no clear D gene. The CDR3 totals 16 residues. The germline V gene has CDR1 SGHRS and CDR2 YFSETQ. Between the trimmed V and J ends, which lost 0 bases and 4 bases, there was a span of 16 bases. CDR3 sequence (DNA): TGCGCCAGCAGCTTGGTTGACCCCCGGCCGTCAGAGACCCAGTACTTC. Translating it yields CASSLVDPRPSETQYF.

The chain combines TRBV7-6 with TRBJ1-1, with D hard to call. Trimming cost V 5 bases and J 1 base, with 8 bases left between them. Germline loops: CDR1 SGHVS, CDR2 FNYEAQ. This CDR3 is built from 13 residues. The CDR3 bases are TGTGCCAGCAGCCCACCCCAGAACACTGAAGCTTTCTTT. Amino acids: CASSPPQNTEAFF.

The rearrangement joins TRBV28 to TRBJ2-5, with 12 positions matching TRBD2. Germline loops: CDR1 MDHEN, CDR2 SYDVKM. V was pared by 5 bases and J by 5 bases, with 3 bases of the junction left unmatched. There are 14 residues in the CDR3. CDR3 bases: TGTGCCAGCAGTCTAGCGGGAGGGCCGGAGACCCAGTACTTC. Translating it yields CASSLAGGPETQYF.

This chain joins TRBV30 and TRBJ2-3, with D perhaps TRBD1 (7 bases). Trimming stripped 0 bases from V and 5 bases from J, with 18 bases between. CDR3 size: 16 residues. Germline CDR1 GTSNPN, CDR2 SVGIG (reference sequence). The CDR3 spells CAWSVRRFQGGDTQYF. In DNA form, the CDR3 reads TGTGCCTGGAGTGTTCGTCGTTTTCAGGGGGGAGATACGCAGTATTTT.

The rearrangement links TRBV7-9 to TRBJ2-1; perhaps TRBD2 as D (6 bases). CDR3 length: 15 residues. Per germline, CDR1 SEHNR and CDR2 FQNEAQ (reference sequence). Between the trimmed V and J ends, which lost 5 bases and 8 bases, there was a span of 19 bases. CDR3 bases: TGTGCCAGCAGCGCGCGGGACGAGCGGTGGGATGAGCAGTTCTTC. It encodes CASSARDERWDEQFF.

This clone was recorded once. This chain joins TRBV28 and TRBJ1-4; 7 bases match TRBD1. This CDR3 has 14 amino acids. Germline V CDR1 and CDR2: MDHEN, SYDVKM. J lost 8 bases, V lost 5 bases, and 8 bases had no gene match. DNA for the CDR3: TGTGCCAGCAGTCCCCGGGACAGCCGGGAAAAACTGTTTTTT. Its protein is CASSPRDSREKLFF.

Note on this clone: The junction departs from the called germline gene at one end, perhaps through a read error. This chain uses TRBV28 with TRBJ2-7; the match to TRBD1 covers 9 bases. CDR1 is MDHEN and CDR2 is SYDVKM in the germline V gene. The CDR3 has 14 amino acids. Here the CDR3 DNA reads TGTGCCAGCAGCTTATGGGACAGGGTGAACGAGCAGTACTTC. Protein sequence: CASSLWDRVNEQYF. Drawing the rest from reference TRBV28 and TRBJ2-7, the complete variable domain is DVKVTQSSRYLVKRTGEKVFLECVQDMDHENMFWYRQDPGLGLRLIYFSYDVKMKEKGDIPEGYSVSREKKERFSLILESASTNQTSMYLCASSLWDRVNEQYFGPGTRLTVT.

The chain is built from TRBV7-9 and TRBJ1-4; D gene unclear. Trimming cost V 5 bases and J 8 bases, with 12 bases left between them. In germline, CDR1 is SEHNR, CDR2 FQNEAQ (reference sequence). The CDR3 covers 13 residues. CDR3 DNA: TGTGCCAGCAGCCCGCCCTTTCTGGAAAAACTGTTTTTT. Translation gives CASSPPFLEKLFF. Full variable domain (missing parts from reference TRBV7-9 and TRBJ1-4): DTGVSQNPRHKITKRGQNVTFRCDPISEHNRLYWYRQTLGQGPEFLTYFQNEAQLEKSRLLSDRFSAERPKGSFSTLEIQRTEQGDSAMYLCASSPPFLEKLFFGSGTQLSVL.

The J gene is TRBJ2-3, the V gene TRBV18, with D hard to call. Germline CDR1 KGHSH, CDR2 LQKENI. Deletions cut 6 bases from V and 0 bases from J, with 10 bases between. The CDR3 sequence is 14 residues long. CDR3 sequence reads: CASSLLGSTDTQYF. CDR3 in DNA: TGTGCCAGCTCGCTTCTGGGAAGCACAGATACGCAGTATTTT.

This clone was recorded a few times. The chain couples TRBV9 to TRBJ2-5, with unresolved D. The germline V and J ends were trimmed by 4 bases and 0 bases, with 19 bases remaining between them. CDR3 size: 17 residues. Per germline, CDR1 SGDLS and CDR2 YYNGEE. The CDR3 loop reads CASSQGSRAWYQETQYF. The CDR3, as DNA: TGTGCCAGCAGCCAAGGGTCCCGGGCCTGGTACCAAGAGACCCAGTACTTC.

The chain couples TRBV7-9 to TRBJ2-7; 7 bases fit TRBD2. Germline V gene sequence: CDR1 SEHNR, CDR2 FQNEAQ (reference sequence). The V segment lost 5 bases and the J segment 5 bases; nucleotides outside the gene matches: 6. This CDR3 is built from 13 residues. In DNA, the CDR3 is TGTGCCAGCAGCCAACTAGCGACCAACGAGCAGTACTTC. This translates into CASSQLATNEQYF. Complete variable domain (other parts from reference TRBV7-9 and TRBJ2-7): DTGVSQNPRHKITKRGQNVTFRCDPISEHNRLYWYRQTLGQGPEFLTYFQNEAQLEKSRLLSDRFSAERPKGSFSTLEIQRTEQGDSAMYLCASSQLATNEQYFGPGTRLTVT.

Comment on this clone: The sample holds other DNA sequences that translate to the same CDR3. The chain employs TRBV9 and TRBJ2-7; D is undetermined. CDR3 length equals 13 residues. V dropped 3 bases and J dropped 0 bases, with 7 bases sitting between them. Germline V gene lookup returns CDR1 SGDLS and CDR2 YYNGEE. The chain's CDR3 is CASSGRDSYEQYF. The CDR3 nucleotides are TGTGCCAGCAGCGGAAGGGACTCCTACGAGCAGTACTTC.

The J gene is TRBJ2-2, the V gene TRBV27; 7 nucleotides agree with TRBD1. This CDR3 region has 14 residues. The V segment lost 5 bases and the J segment 6 bases; nucleotides outside the gene matches: 6. CDR1 MNHEY and CDR2 SMNVEV come from the germline V gene (reference sequence). The CDR3 DNA follows: TGTGCCAGCAGTCTAGACAGGGCCCCCGGGGAGCTGTTTTTT. Translated, it gives CASSLDRAPGELFF.

The rearrangement uses TRBV4-2 and TRBJ2-7; D gene unclear. Trimming removed 2 bases from V and 4 bases from J, with 12 bases in between. Germline CDR1 LGHNA, CDR2 YNFKEQ. This CDR3 is 14 amino acids long. The CDR3: CASSQSWLGYEQYF. Written as DNA, the CDR3 is TGTGCCAGCAGCCAATCATGGCTGGGGTACGAGCAGTACTTC.

This clone came up once. V and J are TRBV10-3 and TRBJ1-1; TRBD1 might be the D (6 bases). The CDR3 runs 14 residues. CDR1 is ENHRY, CDR2 SYGVKD, per germline. V lost 0 bases to trimming and J lost 7 bases, with 12 bases between them. The CDR3 loop is CAISESISGDEAFF. The CDR3, as DNA: TGTGCCATCAGTGAGTCGATCTCAGGGGATGAAGCTTTCTTT.

This clone was picked up a small number of times. J is TRBJ2-1 and V is TRBV19; 7 nucleotides align to TRBD1. The germline V gene has CDR1 LNHDA and CDR2 SQIVND (reference sequence). V lost 7 bases to trimming and J lost 3 bases; unmatched junction nucleotides: 6. The CDR3 length is 14 residues. CDR3 DNA sequence: TGTGCCAGTACCGGGGACAGCTACTACAATGAGCAGTTCTTC. Translation gives CASTGDSYYNEQFF. Full variable domain (outside the CDR3, taken from reference TRBV19 and TRBJ2-1): DGGITQSPKYLFRKEGQNVTLSCEQNLNHDAMYWYRQDPGQGLRLIYYSQIVNDFQKGDIAEGYSVSREKKESFPLTVTSAQKNPTAFYLCASTGDSYYNEQFFGPGTRLTVL.

The V gene is TRBV5-1, the J gene TRBJ1-1; D is unclear. Trimming left V 1 base short and J 4 bases short, with 8 bases between. The CDR3 consists of 13 residues. Germline V CDR1 and CDR2: SGHRS, YFSETQ. CDR3 in amino acids: CASSLKGGTEAFF. CDR3 sequence (DNA): TGCGCCAGCAGCTTGAAGGGAGGCACTGAAGCTTTCTTT.

The chain uses TRBV7-9 and TRBJ1-1, with 7 bases that match TRBD1. The J segment lost 5 bases and the V segment lost 8 bases, leaving 8 bases of the junction unmatched. Germline CDR1 SEHNR, CDR2 FQNEAQ (reference sequence). The CDR3 is made up of 13 amino acids. This CDR3 reads CASGERGRTEAFF. The CDR3 DNA reads TGTGCCAGCGGGGAGAGGGGGCGAACTGAAGCTTTCTTT. Drawing the rest from reference TRBV7-9 and TRBJ1-1, the complete variable domain is DTGVSQNPRHKITKRGQNVTFRCDPISEHNRLYWYRQTLGQGPEFLTYFQNEAQLEKSRLLSDRFSAERPKGSFSTLEIQRTEQGDSAMYLCASGERGRTEAFFGQGTRLTVV.